Below, 6 T cell receptor beta chains from the same sample are listed, as sequenced in a study of cytomegalovirus exposure and HLA in healthy donors. Primers for the PCR totalled 60 Vbeta and 13 Jbeta. Data came from immunoSEQ multiplex PCR; TCRdb stores just in-frame clones and leaves some out. The data hold about 140,000 clones, with approximately 82% observed a single time. The specimen sequenced was PBMCs. These receptors all come from a woman aged 40 to 55 in good health and CMV-seronegative.

The chain is built from TRBV28 and TRBJ2-7, with D unclear. V was trimmed by 10 bases and J by 5 bases, leaving 18 bases between them. The CDR3 contains 13 residues. The germline V gene encodes CDR1 MDHEN and CDR2 SYDVKM. CDR3 in DNA: TGTGCCACCTTACTGACTGCTTTGCACGAGCAGTACTTC. Protein sequence: CATLLTALHEQYF.

CDR3 loop: CASSLGPPEAFF. The DNA of the CDR3 is TGTGCCAGCAGCTTAGGGCCGCCCGAAGCTTTCTTT. This rearrangement joins TRBV7-2 to TRBJ1-1; D remains unclear. Germline CDR1 and CDR2: SGHTA and FQGNSA. The V end was cut by 1 base, the J end by 8 bases, with 8 bases between. This CDR3 is 12 amino acids long.

The rearrangement uses TRBV2 and TRBJ2-1; 9 positions match TRBD1. Germline-derived CDR1 and CDR2 are SNHLY and FYNNEI. The J segment lost 12 bases and the V segment lost 6 bases, leaving 9 bases of the junction unmatched. CDR3 size: 13 residues. CDR3 nucleotides: TGTGCCAGCAGCGCGGGACAGGGAGGTGGGCAGTTCTTC. Protein product: CASSAGQGGGQFF.

This chain connects TRBV6-6 to TRBJ1-1, with D possibly TRBD1 on 5 matching bases. CDR3 length: 13 residues. V was clipped by 7 bases and J by 0 bases, with 9 bases between them. The germline V gene has CDR1 MNHNY and CDR2 SVGAGI (reference sequence). This CDR3 is CASTGEMNTEAFF. The CDR3 bases are TGTGCCAGCACGGGGGAAATGAACACTGAAGCTTTCTTT.

V usage is TRBV25-1 and J usage is TRBJ1-2; D is possibly TRBD1 (6 bases). The ends were cut back, 4 bases at V and 1 base at J, with 13 bases in the middle. The CDR3 loop spans 15 amino acids. CDR1 is MGHDK, CDR2 SYGVNS, per germline. Here the CDR3 reads CASSVGGHHNYGYTF. The CDR3 nucleotides are TGTGCCAGCAGTGTAGGGGGACACCATAACTATGGCTACACCTTC.

CDR3 sequence (DNA): TGTGCCAGCAGTGAGTTACAGGTGGCTCAGCAGTTCTTC. It specifies CASSELQVAQQFF. The genes are TRBV2 and TRBJ2-1, with D tentatively TRBD1 (5 bases). V lost 3 bases and J 11 bases, leaving 14 bases between the germline ends. This CDR3 comprises 13 residues. CDR1 and CDR2 (germline): SNHLY, FYNNEI.